The 7 T cell receptor beta chains below all came from one sample that was sequenced in a study of cytotoxic CD8 clonotypes in ibrutinib-treated CLL. Sequencing used immunoSEQ multiplex PCR; TCRdb keeps in-frame clones, though not all of them. The repertoire includes approximately 120,000 clones, approximately 81% of them detected once, and 2.5% to 3.5% sits in the top ten. Sequenced material: PBMCs, taken after 24 months of ibrutinib treatment. The receptors were sampled from a human donor with chronic lymphocytic leukemia.

V usage is TRBV6-4 and J usage is TRBJ1-5; TRBD1 aligns across 7 bases. Germline V lookup: CDR1 MRHNA, CDR2 SNTAGT. This CDR3 has 18 amino acids. The V segment lost 1 base and the J segment 1 base; nucleotides outside the gene matches: 10. This CDR3 reads CASSDFPGRGGSNQPQHF. CDR3 in DNA: TGTGCCAGCAGTGACTTCCCGGGCAGGGGGGGGAGCAATCAGCCCCAGCATTTT.

The V call is TRBV5-1, the J call TRBJ2-7; D is unresolved. With 4 bases removed from V and 0 bases from J, the gap between germline ends came to 11 bases. CDR1 is SGHRS, CDR2 YFSETQ, per germline. CDR3 length: 14 residues. The chain's CDR3 is CASSPAVTSYEQYF. The CDR3 nucleotides read TGCGCCAGCAGCCCGGCTGTAACCTCCTACGAGCAGTACTTC.

The J gene is TRBJ2-7, the V gene TRBV30; D possibly corresponds to TRBD2 (6 bases). CDR1 is GTSNPN, CDR2 SVGIG, per germline (reference sequence). The CDR3 is made up of 14 amino acids. The V end lost 0 bases, the J end lost 3 bases, and 12 bases lay between the germline ends. CDR3 in amino acids: CAWSVTSGGYEQYF. DNA of the CDR3: TGTGCCTGGAGTGTGACTAGTGGAGGCTACGAGCAGTACTTC.

This clone appeared a few times. This sequence joins TRBV7-2 and TRBJ2-7; 12 bases are shared with TRBD2. Germline V gene sequence: CDR1 SGHTA, CDR2 FQGNSA. The CDR3 consists of 15 residues. The V gene end was trimmed by 4 bases and the J gene end by 4 bases; junction bases not matched to a gene: 5. In nucleotides, the CDR3 is TGTGCCAGCAGCTCTAGCGGGGGGGCCGGGTACGAGCAGTACTTC. Its translation is CASSSSGGAGYEQYF.

The rearrangement joins TRBV4-1 to TRBJ2-5; TRBD2 matches at 12 bases. This CDR3 spans 19 amino acids. Looked up from germline, CDR1 is MGHRA and CDR2 is YSYEKL. The trim removed 4 bases at V and 1 base at J, leaving 13 bases unmatched. This CDR3 reads CASSPPRGGLAGSQETQYF. The CDR3 nucleotides read TGCGCCAGCAGCCCCCCAAGAGGAGGACTAGCGGGGAGCCAAGAGACCCAGTACTTC.

V is TRBV6-6 and J is TRBJ1-2; weak D call: TRBD1 (6 bases). Germline V lookup: CDR1 MNHNY, CDR2 SVGAGI (reference sequence). V was trimmed by 0 bases and J by 6 bases, leaving 8 bases between them. This CDR3 is 13 amino acids long. CDR3 sequence: CASSYSTGNGYTF. The CDR3 DNA is TGTGCCAGCAGTTACTCAACAGGGAATGGCTACACCTTC.

The chain recombines TRBV7-2 with TRBJ2-5, with D maybe TRBD2 (6 bases). The germline CDR1 and CDR2 sequences are SGHTA and FQGNSA. Trimming took off 5 bases at V and 1 base at J, with 8 bases between the two ends. The CDR3 extends over 13 amino acids. The CDR3 reads CASSLGGQETQYF. DNA of the CDR3: TGTGCCAGCAGCCTCGGGGGCCAAGAGACCCAGTACTTC. The entire variable domain, with the rest obtained from reference TRBV7-2 and TRBJ2-5, is as follows: GAGVSQSPSNKVTEKGKDVELRCDPISGHTALYWYRQSLGQGLEFLIYFQGNSAPDKSGLPSDRFSAERTGGSVSTLTIQRTQQEDSAVYLCASSLGGQETQYFGPGTRLLVL.